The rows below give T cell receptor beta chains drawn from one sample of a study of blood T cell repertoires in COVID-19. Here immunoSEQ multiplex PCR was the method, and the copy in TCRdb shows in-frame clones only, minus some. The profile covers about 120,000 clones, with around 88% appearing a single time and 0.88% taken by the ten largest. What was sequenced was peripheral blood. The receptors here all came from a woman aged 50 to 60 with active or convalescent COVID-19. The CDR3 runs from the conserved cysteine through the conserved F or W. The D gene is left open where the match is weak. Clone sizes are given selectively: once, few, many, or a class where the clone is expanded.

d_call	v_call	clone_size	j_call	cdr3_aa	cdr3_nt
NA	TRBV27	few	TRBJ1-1	CASSFGGNTEAFF	TGTGCCAGCAGTTTCGGGGGGAACACTGAAGCTTTCTTT
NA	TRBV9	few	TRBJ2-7	CASSPRAWDYEQYF	TGTGCCAGCAGCCCCAGGGCTTGGGACTACGAGCAGTACTTC
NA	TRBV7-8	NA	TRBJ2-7	CASSPGESSYEQYF	TGTGCCAGCAGCCCGGGTGAGAGCTCCTACGAGCAGTACTTC
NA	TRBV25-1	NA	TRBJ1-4	CASSEFGGVWRANEKLFF	TGTGCCAGCAGTGAATTTGGGGGGGTATGGCGGGCTAATGAAAAACTGTTTTTT
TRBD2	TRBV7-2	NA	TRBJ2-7	CASSRWAGVDEQYF	TGTGCCAGCAGTCGGTGGGCGGGGGTTGACGAGCAGTACTTC
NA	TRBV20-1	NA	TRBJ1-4	CSPSTGEKLFF	TGCAGTCCCTCGACGGGGGAAAAACTGTTTTTT
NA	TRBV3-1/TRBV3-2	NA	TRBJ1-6	CASSLQGSGSPLHF	TGTGCCAGCAGTCTACAGGGAAGTGGCTCACCCCTCCACTTT
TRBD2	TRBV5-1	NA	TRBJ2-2	CASSLAAGDTGELFF	TGCGCCAGCAGCTTGGCCGCGGGGGACACCGGGGAGCTGTTTTTT
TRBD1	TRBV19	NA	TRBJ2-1	CASSIGWRDRVDEQFF	TGTGCCAGTAGTATAGGATGGCGGGACAGGGTCGATGAGCAGTTCTTC
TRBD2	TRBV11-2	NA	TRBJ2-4	CASSLDPAGGTDIQYF	TGTGCCAGCAGCTTAGATCCTGCGGGAGGTACCGACATTCAGTACTTC
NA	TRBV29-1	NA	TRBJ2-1	CSAGTLLSGEQFF	TGCAGCGCTGGGACTTTACTTTCAGGGGAGCAGTTCTTC
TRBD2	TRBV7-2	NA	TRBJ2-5	CASSPAQRGTQYF	TGTGCCAGCAGCCCGGCCCAGCGGGGGACCCAGTACTTC
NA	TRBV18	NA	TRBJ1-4	CASSPGTLTTNEKLFF	TGTGCCAGCTCACCCGGGACACTCACAACTAATGAAAAACTGTTTTTT
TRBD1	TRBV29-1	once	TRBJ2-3	CSVGGDPDRGGTDTQYF	TGCAGCGTTGGAGGGGATCCGGACAGGGGGGGCACAGATACGCAGTATTTT
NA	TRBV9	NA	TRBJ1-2	CASSGQRVYGYTF	TGTGCCAGCAGTGGACAGAGAGTCTATGGCTACACCTTC
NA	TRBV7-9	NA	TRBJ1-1	CASSIPGGNTEAFF	TGTGCCAGCAGTATTCCCGGCGGGAACACTGAAGCTTTCTTT
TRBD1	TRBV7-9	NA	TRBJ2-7	CASSPAGGLREQYF	TGTGCCAGCAGCCCGGCAGGGGGCCTTCGGGAGCAGTACTTC
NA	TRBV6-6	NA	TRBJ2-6	CASSRKISMHSRANVLTF	TGTGCCAGCAGTCGGAAGATCTCTATGCACAGTCGGGCCAACGTCCTGACTTTC
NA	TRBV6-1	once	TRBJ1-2	CASSDQGRYGYTF	TGTGCCAGCAGTGATCAGGGGCGCTATGGCTACACCTTC
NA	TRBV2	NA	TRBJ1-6	CASRTDSTAMGSPLHF	TGTGCCAGCAGGACGGACAGCACGGCAATGGGATCACCCCTCCACTTT
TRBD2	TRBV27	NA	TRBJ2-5	CALRGEGETQYF	TGTGCCCTCAGAGGGGAGGGAGAGACCCAGTACTTC